These 28 T cell receptor beta chains originate from one sample sequenced in a study of cytomegalovirus exposure and HLA in healthy donors. Primers included in the PCR were 60 Vbeta and 13 Jbeta primers. Only in-frame clones appear in the TCRdb table, and some are missing; sequencing was by immunoSEQ multiplex PCR. This repertoire shows some 120,000 clones, 75% to 85% found once; its top ten account for 1%. The sample taken for sequencing was PBMCs. The receptors were sampled from a man aged 40-55 years in good health and CMV-seronegative.

This chain uses TRBV6-5 with TRBJ1-2; possible D gene TRBD1, 6 bases. The CDR3 extends over 13 amino acids. The germline gives CDR1 MNHEY, CDR2 SVGAGI. Trimming stripped 10 bases from V and 0 bases from J, with 12 bases between. The CDR3 sequence: CATRQASNYGYTF. The CDR3 nucleotides are TGTGCCACACGACAGGCCTCTAACTATGGCTACACCTTC.

V gene TRBV6-5 combines with J gene TRBJ1-1; the D gene is possibly TRBD1 (5 bases). Trimming took 6 bases from V and 4 from J, leaving 15 bases between them. Germline V gene lookup returns CDR1 MNHEY and CDR2 SVGAGI. The CDR3 runs 14 residues. CDR3 bases: TGTGCCAGCAGCCCTCACAGGAGAAGCACTGAAGCTTTCTTT. This codes for CASSPHRRSTEAFF.

This clone showed up just a few times. J is TRBJ1-1 and V is TRBV5-1; D may be TRBD1 (5 bases). Germline assignment: CDR1 SGHRS and CDR2 YFSETQ. This CDR3 comprises 12 residues. Trimming took off 3 bases at V and 3 bases at J, with 6 bases between the two ends. CDR3 protein: CASSSTDTEAFF. In DNA, the CDR3 is TGCGCCAGCAGCTCGACAGACACTGAAGCTTTCTTT.

V and J are TRBV4-2 and TRBJ2-7, with 7 bases aligning to TRBD2. This CDR3 is built from 16 residues. Germline V lookup: CDR1 LGHNA, CDR2 YNFKEQ. Losses at the gene ends were 1 base for V and 2 bases for J; bases not matched to a gene: 8. CDR3 in DNA: TGTGCCAGCAGCCAAGTAAGCGGGACTAAAACCTACGAGCAGTACTTC. Amino acids: CASSQVSGTKTYEQYF.

The genes are TRBV7-9 and TRBJ2-2, with TRBD2 identical over 7 bases. Trimming took 5 bases from V and 6 from J; bases not matched to a gene: 6. The germline V gene encodes CDR1 SEHNR and CDR2 FQNEAQ (reference sequence). The CDR3 loop spans 14 amino acids. The CDR3 protein is CASSPRDYSGELFF. The CDR3 DNA reads as TGTGCCAGCAGCCCAAGGGACTATTCCGGGGAGCTGTTTTTT.

This sequence joins TRBV28 and TRBJ1-1, with a possible D match to TRBD1 (5 bases). Germline V gives CDR1 MDHEN, CDR2 SYDVKM. The V end lost 5 bases, the J end lost 0 bases, and 16 bases lay between the germline ends. CDR3 length equals 16 residues. The CDR3 reads CASSALRAGMNTEAFF. CDR3 coding DNA: TGTGCCAGCAGTGCCCTCAGGGCAGGGATGAACACTGAAGCTTTCTTT.

The chain has TRBV13 and TRBJ1-3, with D possibly being TRBD1 (6 bases). The CDR3 is made up of 16 amino acids. Between the trimmed V and J ends, which lost 2 bases and 0 bases, there was a span of 11 bases. Germline V gives CDR1 PRHDT, CDR2 FYEKMQ (reference sequence). This chain's CDR3 is CASSLTGYGSGNTIYF. The CDR3, as DNA: TGTGCCAGCAGCTTAACAGGGTATGGCTCTGGAAACACCATATATTTT.

This chain links TRBV27 with TRBJ2-5, with 7 bases matching TRBD1. The V segment lost 4 bases and the J segment 2 bases; nucleotides outside the gene matches: 10. CDR1 is MNHEY, CDR2 SMNVEV, per germline (reference sequence). The CDR3 covers 16 residues. The CDR3 DNA follows: TGTGCCAGCAGTTCCTCGGGGACAGTGGGGCAAGAGACCCAGTACTTC. This encodes CASSSSGTVGQETQYF.

The genes are TRBV6-5 and TRBJ2-3, with D perhaps matching TRBD2 (5 bases). Germline CDR1 MNHEY, CDR2 SVGAGI. V lost 7 bases, J lost 6 bases, and 17 bases lay in between. This CDR3 comprises 14 residues. This CDR3 reads CASKRSRRADTQYF. CDR3 sequence (DNA): TGTGCCAGCAAAAGGAGCAGGCGGGCGGATACGCAGTATTTT.

This chain joins TRBV6-5 and TRBJ2-1; D possibly corresponds to TRBD2 (6 bases). The CDR3 runs to 12 residues. Trimming removed 7 bases from V and 8 bases from J, with 12 bases in between. CDR1 is MNHEY and CDR2 is SVGAGI in the germline V gene. The CDR3 sequence: CASISPGDEQFF. CDR3 nucleotide sequence: TGTGCCAGCATCTCCCCGGGGGATGAGCAGTTCTTC.

The V gene is TRBV6-5, the J gene TRBJ1-3; no firm D call. This CDR3 spans 14 amino acids. Trimming removed 5 bases at V and 2 bases at J, with 10 bases between. CDR1 is MNHEY and CDR2 is SVGAGI in the germline V gene. CDR3 in amino acids: CASSRSTTGNTIYF. CDR3 coding DNA: TGTGCCAGCAGTAGATCGACAACTGGAAACACCATATATTTT.

This clone was detected a few times. CDR3 sequence (DNA): TGTGCCAGCAGTGATCTGGGGGCCCCTACCAATGAGCAGTTCTTC. This translates into CASSDLGAPTNEQFF. The chain joins TRBV2 to TRBJ2-1; weak D call: TRBD1 (6 bases). This CDR3 has 15 residues. The ends were cut back, 3 bases at V and 6 bases at J, with 15 bases in the middle. Per germline, CDR1 SNHLY and CDR2 FYNNEI.

This clone was seen a handful of times. The chain links TRBV7-8 to TRBJ2-5; no definite D call. The J call is doubtful: the DNA matches TRBJ2-7 better. CDR3 length equals 14 residues. CDR1 is SGHVS and CDR2 is FQNEAQ in the germline V gene. This CDR3 reads CASSSLSTNYEQYF. The CDR3, as DNA: TGTGCCAGCAGCTCCCTGTCTACTAACTACGAGCAGTACTTC.

The DNA of the CDR3 is TGTGCCAGCAGCTTATATGGCGGGAGGGCCGATGAGCAGTTCTTC. It is translated as CASSLYGGRADEQFF. The rearrangement joins TRBV7-9 to TRBJ2-1, with 9 bases that match TRBD2. The CDR3 runs to 15 residues. The trim removed 2 bases at V and 8 bases at J, leaving 7 bases unmatched. Germline-derived CDR1 and CDR2 are SEHNR and FQNEAQ (reference sequence).

The J gene is TRBJ2-7, the V gene TRBV28; 7 bases fit TRBD1. The CDR3 covers 13 residues. CDR1 and CDR2 from the germline V gene are MDHEN and SYDVKM. V shed 2 bases, J shed 3 bases, and the junction held 1 base outside the gene matches. The CDR3, as DNA: TGTGCCAGCAGTTTACCAGGGGGCTACGAGCAGTACTTC. Protein: CASSLPGGYEQYF. Based on the CDR3 plus reference TRBV28 and TRBJ2-7, the full variable domain is DVKVTQSSRYLVKRTGEKVFLECVQDMDHENMFWYRQDPGLGLRLIYFSYDVKMKEKGDIPEGYSVSREKKERFSLILESASTNQTSMYLCASSLPGGYEQYFGPGTRLTVT.

The chain combines TRBV25-1 with TRBJ2-7, with D perhaps matching TRBD1 (6 bases). Trimming cost V 5 bases and J 4 bases, with 18 bases left between them. The CDR3 is 15 residues long. CDR1 MGHDK and CDR2 SYGVNS come from the germline V gene. The CDR3 nucleotides are TGTGCCAGCAGTATGTCCCAGGGGAACTTTTACGAGCAGTACTTC. Translating gives CASSMSQGNFYEQYF.

The chain employs TRBV27 and TRBJ1-2, with 9 positions matching TRBD1. The germline CDR1 and CDR2 sequences are MNHEY and SMNVEV (reference sequence). CDR3 length: 15 amino acids. V lost 4 bases, J lost 3 bases, and 6 bases stayed unmatched. CDR3 DNA: TGTGCCAGCAGTTACCCGGGACAGGGAGACTATGGCTACACCTTC. Protein: CASSYPGQGDYGYTF.

V and J are TRBV6-1 and TRBJ2-7, with D tentatively TRBD2 (6 bases). CDR3 length: 12 residues. The V gene's germline CDR1 is MNHNS and CDR2 SASEGT. Trimming stripped 6 bases from V and 7 bases from J, with 13 bases between. CDR3 nucleotides: TGTGCCAGCAGCCCGGGACTGGAAGAGCAGTACTTC. Its translation: CASSPGLEEQYF.

This clone was seen more than once but under ten times. V usage is TRBV4-1 and J usage is TRBJ1-5; a weak D match, TRBD1 (5 bases). CDR3 length: 17 amino acids. Germline-derived CDR1 and CDR2 are MGHRA and YSYEKL. The V and J ends lost 3 bases and 0 bases respectively, with 15 bases between them. The CDR3 DNA reads as TGCGCCAGCAGCCAGCGGACCGGGGGGGATAGCAATCAGCCCCAGCATTTT. It codes for CASSQRTGGDSNQPQHF.

In its sample, this clone was seen once. The chain combines TRBV4-1 with TRBJ2-7, with D perhaps TRBD1 (6 bases). The V gene's germline CDR1 is MGHRA and CDR2 YSYEKL. Trimming removed 1 base from V and 1 base from J, with 8 bases in between. The CDR3 length is 14 residues. CDR3 protein: CASSQGQGSYEQYF. CDR3 in DNA: TGCGCCAGCAGCCAAGGTCAGGGGTCCTACGAGCAGTACTTC.

CDR3 in amino acids: CAISEGQSQNEQFF. In DNA, the CDR3 is TGTGCCATCAGTGAGGGACAGTCCCAGAATGAGCAGTTCTTC. The V gene is TRBV10-3, the J gene TRBJ2-1, with D perhaps TRBD1 (6 bases). Germline-derived CDR1 and CDR2 are ENHRY and SYGVKD. This CDR3 is built from 14 residues. V was pared by 2 bases and J by 7 bases, with 12 bases between.

This chain joins TRBV6-5 and TRBJ2-2, with D perhaps matching TRBD1 (6 bases). Trimming took off 6 bases at V and 4 bases at J, with 15 bases between the two ends. This CDR3 is 15 amino acids long. Germline V gene data show CDR1 as MNHEY and CDR2 as SVGAGI. This chain's CDR3 is CASSRSQGTTGELFF. The DNA of the CDR3 is TGTGCCAGCAGCCGTTCTCAGGGGACCACCGGGGAGCTGTTTTTT.

The chain has TRBV7-9 and TRBJ2-7; D is perhaps TRBD1 (7 bases). CDR1 is SEHNR, CDR2 FQNEAQ, per germline (reference sequence). Trimming removed 3 bases at V and 3 bases at J, with 18 bases between. This CDR3 comprises 16 residues. DNA of the CDR3: TGTGCCAGCAGCTTGGTTGGTGGGCGGGACAGCTACGAGCAGTACTTC. Translated: CASSLVGGRDSYEQYF.

This chain connects TRBV18 to TRBJ2-1; perhaps TRBD1 as D (5 bases). The germline CDR1 and CDR2 sequences are KGHSH and LQKENI. CDR3 length equals 15 residues. V gave up 3 bases and J gave up 7 bases, with 16 bases separating them. The CDR3 bases are TGTGCCAGCTCACCGTTTGCAGGGCGGTGGAATGAGCAGTTCTTC. This encodes CASSPFAGRWNEQFF.

CDR3 sequence: CASSPPSRRGTDTQYF. Written as DNA, the CDR3 is TGTGCCAGCTCACCACCTAGCCGTCGGGGCACAGATACGCAGTATTTT. This chain connects TRBV18 to TRBJ2-3, with D unclear. Trimming stripped 0 bases from V and 1 base from J, with 11 bases between. This CDR3 contains 16 residues. Germline CDR1 and CDR2: KGHSH and LQKENI.

The V gene is TRBV13, the J gene TRBJ2-7, with D perhaps TRBD1 (6 bases). Trimming cost V 5 bases and J 1 base, with 12 bases left between them. Germline CDR1 is PRHDT and CDR2 is FYEKMQ (reference sequence). The CDR3 contains 14 residues. In DNA, the CDR3 is TGTGCCAGCAGCCTGAACAGGGTTTCCTACGAGCAGTACTTC. Encoded protein: CASSLNRVSYEQYF. The full variable domain, in which reference TRBV13 and TRBJ2-7 provide the parts outside the CDR3, is AAGVIQSPRHLIKEKRETATLKCYPIPRHDTVYWYQQGPGQDPQFLISFYEKMQSDKGSIPDRFSAQQFSDYHSELNMSSLELGDSALYFCASSLNRVSYEQYFGPGTRLTVT.

V usage is TRBV7-2 and J usage is TRBJ1-5, with D uncertain. CDR1 is SGHTA and CDR2 is FQGNSA in the germline V gene. Trimming left V 6 bases short and J 1 base short, with 10 bases between. The CDR3 contains 14 residues. CDR3 in amino acids: CASSIRGSNQPQHF. The CDR3 nucleotides are TGTGCCAGCAGTATAAGAGGGAGCAATCAGCCCCAGCATTTT.

The chain recombines TRBV11-2 with TRBJ2-1; 8 bases are a match to TRBD1. This CDR3 spans 15 amino acids. The V and J ends lost 4 bases and 4 bases, in that order; junction bases with no gene match: 6. Germline CDR1 reads SGHAT; CDR2 reads FQNNGV. In nucleotides, the CDR3 is TGTGCCAGCAGCTCCCAGGGGGCTGTTTACAATGAGCAGTTCTTC. It codes for CASSSQGAVYNEQFF.